The rows below give T cell receptor beta chains drawn from one sample of a study of control samples from healthy donors and cancer patients. This table comes from immunoSEQ multiplex PCR, and its TCRdb copy is limited to in-frame clones, with some not included. The sample shows 95,000 to 110,000 clones, approximately 90% of them seen only once. Sample: PBMCs. The origin of the receptors is a man in his fifties or sixties with lung cancer. CDR3s include the opening cysteine and the closing phenylalanine or tryptophan. The D gene is left open where the match is weak. Clone size is stated in some rows and not others, as once, few, many or a class when expanded.

clone_size: NA; d_call: NA; v_call: TRBV9; cdr3_length: 17; j_call: TRBJ1-3; cdr3_nt: TGTGCCAGCAGCGGCCCCGACGGGGGGCTCTGGAGAAACACCATATATTTT; cdr3_aa: CASSGPDGGLWRNTIYF
clone_size: NA; d_call: NA; v_call: TRBV5-1; cdr3_length: 15; j_call: TRBJ2-4; cdr3_nt: TGCGCCAGCAGCTCTCAGGGGAGCGGGGAAAACATTCAGTACTTC; cdr3_aa: CASSSQGSGENIQYF
clone_size: NA; d_call: TRBD1; v_call: TRBV29-1; cdr3_length: 14; j_call: TRBJ1-1; cdr3_nt: TGCAGCGCGAAGGGACAGACAGGGGACACTGAAGCTTTCTTT; cdr3_aa: CSAKGQTGDTEAFF
clone_size: NA; d_call: TRBD1; v_call: TRBV4-1; cdr3_length: 16; j_call: TRBJ2-3; cdr3_nt: TGCGCCAGCAGCCAAGAATACAGGGGCAACCCAGATACGCAGTATTTT; cdr3_aa: CASSQEYRGNPDTQYF
clone_size: NA; d_call: TRBD1; v_call: TRBV10-2; cdr3_length: 15; j_call: TRBJ1-2; cdr3_nt: TGCGCCAGCAGCCGGGGGACAGGCCCTAAATATGGCTACACCTTC; cdr3_aa: CASSRGTGPKYGYTF
clone_size: NA; d_call: NA; v_call: TRBV6-5; cdr3_length: 11; j_call: TRBJ1-2; cdr3_nt: TGTGCCAGCACCGGGGAGGGATCCTACACCTTC; cdr3_aa: CASTGEGSYTF
clone_size: NA; d_call: NA; v_call: TRBV6-5; cdr3_length: 14; j_call: TRBJ1-2; cdr3_nt: TGTGCCAGCAGTTATCGAGGGACTGCCTATGGCTACACCTTC; cdr3_aa: CASSYRGTAYGYTF
clone_size: NA; d_call: TRBD1; v_call: TRBV6-5; cdr3_length: 13; j_call: TRBJ1-2; cdr3_nt: TGTGCCAGCAGCCCCTCCCAAGGGACAGGATACACCTTC; cdr3_aa: CASSPSQGTGYTF
clone_size: NA; d_call: TRBD1; v_call: TRBV10-1; cdr3_length: 16; j_call: TRBJ1-4; cdr3_nt: TGCGCCAGCAGTGAGTCTGGGGCAGGGGGCCTTGAAAAACTGTTTTTT; cdr3_aa: CASSESGAGGLEKLFF
clone_size: NA; d_call: NA; v_call: TRBV5-4; cdr3_length: 11; j_call: TRBJ2-1; cdr3_nt: TGTGCCAGCAGTTCCCCCAATGAGCAGTTCTTC; cdr3_aa: CASSSPNEQFF
clone_size: once; d_call: NA; v_call: TRBV6-1; cdr3_length: 15; j_call: TRBJ1-5; cdr3_nt: TGTGCCAGCAGTGAACGGCCCGCAATGAATCAGCCCCAGCATTTT; cdr3_aa: CASSERPAMNQPQHF
clone_size: NA; d_call: NA; v_call: TRBV9; cdr3_length: 15; j_call: TRBJ1-4; cdr3_nt: TGTGCCAGCAGCGTGATGGGCGGGACTAAAGAAAAACTGTTTTTT; cdr3_aa: CASSVMGGTKEKLFF
clone_size: NA; d_call: NA; v_call: TRBV7-3; cdr3_length: 17; j_call: TRBJ2-6; cdr3_nt: TGTGCCAGCAGTTACTCGGGGGTTATCTCTGGGGCCAACGTCCTGACTTTC; cdr3_aa: CASSYSGVISGANVLTF
clone_size: NA; d_call: TRBD1; v_call: TRBV7-9; cdr3_length: 13; j_call: TRBJ2-5; cdr3_nt: TGTGCCAGCAGCTCCCGACAGGGCATAACCCAGTACTTC; cdr3_aa: CASSSRQGITQYF
clone_size: once; d_call: TRBD1; v_call: TRBV4-1; cdr3_length: 16; j_call: TRBJ1-5; cdr3_nt: TGCGCCAGCAGCCAAGAAGGCAGGGGGATCAATCAGCCCCAGCATTTT; cdr3_aa: CASSQEGRGINQPQHF
clone_size: few; d_call: NA; v_call: TRBV7-3; cdr3_length: 13; j_call: TRBJ1-6; cdr3_nt: TGTGCCAGCAGCTTAAATGGCAATTCACCCCTCCACTTT; cdr3_aa: CASSLNGNSPLHF
clone_size: NA; d_call: TRBD2; v_call: TRBV7-2; cdr3_length: 15; j_call: TRBJ2-3; cdr3_nt: TGTGCCAGCAGCTCGCGGGGGGCCAGCACAGATACGCAGTATTTT; cdr3_aa: CASSSRGASTDTQYF
clone_size: NA; d_call: NA; v_call: TRBV7-9; cdr3_length: 12; j_call: TRBJ1-1; cdr3_nt: TGTGCCAGCAGCTTATCCGGGACTAAGGCTTTCTTT; cdr3_aa: CASSLSGTKAFF
clone_size: NA; d_call: NA; v_call: TRBV30; cdr3_length: 15; j_call: TRBJ2-2; cdr3_nt: TGTGCCTGGAGTGCCGGACCGCTGTGGACCGGGGAGCTGTTTTTT; cdr3_aa: CAWSAGPLWTGELFF
clone_size: NA; d_call: NA; v_call: TRBV6-4; cdr3_length: 14; j_call: TRBJ2-3; cdr3_nt: TGTGCCAGCAGGGCCTCCGCTGGCACAGATACGCAGTATTTT; cdr3_aa: CASRASAGTDTQYF
clone_size: NA; d_call: TRBD1; v_call: TRBV13; cdr3_length: 14; j_call: TRBJ1-2; cdr3_nt: TGTGCCAGCGCACGACAGGGTTTGGACTATGGCTACACCTTC; cdr3_aa: CASARQGLDYGYTF
clone_size: NA; d_call: NA; v_call: TRBV13; cdr3_length: 15; j_call: TRBJ1-2; cdr3_nt: TGTGCCAGCAGCTTTATAAATACAGGGTACTATGGCTACACCTTC; cdr3_aa: CASSFINTGYYGYTF
clone_size: NA; d_call: NA; v_call: TRBV5-1; cdr3_length: 14; j_call: TRBJ2-5; cdr3_nt: TGCGCCAGCAGTATTTCTTATGGCCAAGAGACCCAGTACTTC; cdr3_aa: CASSISYGQETQYF
clone_size: NA; d_call: NA; v_call: TRBV5-1; cdr3_length: 12; j_call: TRBJ1-2; cdr3_nt: TGCGCCAGCAGCGTGACTGATGATGGCTACACCTTC; cdr3_aa: CASSVTDDGYTF
clone_size: NA; d_call: NA; v_call: TRBV3-1/TRBV3-2; cdr3_length: 16; j_call: TRBJ2-1; cdr3_nt: TGTGCCAGCAGCTCCCCGGGAGCCGCTTTTAACAATGAGCAGTTCTTC; cdr3_aa: CASSSPGAAFNNEQFF
clone_size: NA; d_call: NA; v_call: TRBV29-1; cdr3_length: 15; j_call: TRBJ1-1; cdr3_nt: TGCAGCGCTACATTGGACGCCCTAATGAACACTGAAGCTTTCTTT; cdr3_aa: CSATLDALMNTEAFF
clone_size: NA; d_call: NA; v_call: TRBV18; cdr3_length: 14; j_call: TRBJ1-1; cdr3_nt: TGTGCCAGCTCACCCGGACGAGCCGAGGGTGAAGCTTTCTTT; cdr3_aa: CASSPGRAEGEAFF
clone_size: NA; d_call: NA; v_call: TRBV3-1/TRBV3-2; cdr3_length: 14; j_call: TRBJ1-4; cdr3_nt: TGTGCCAGCAGCCATGGGGGGACGGATGAAAAACTGTTTTTT; cdr3_aa: CASSHGGTDEKLFF
clone_size: NA; d_call: TRBD1; v_call: TRBV6-5; cdr3_length: 13; j_call: TRBJ1-2; cdr3_nt: TGTGCCAGCAGGACAGGGGCTAACTATGGCTACACCTTC; cdr3_aa: CASRTGANYGYTF
clone_size: NA; d_call: NA; v_call: TRBV6-6; cdr3_length: 15; j_call: TRBJ1-1; cdr3_nt: TGTGCCAGCAGGCAGGTCCGAGAGGGGGACACTGAAGCTTTCTTT; cdr3_aa: CASRQVREGDTEAFF
clone_size: NA; d_call: TRBD1; v_call: TRBV29-1; cdr3_length: 13; j_call: TRBJ1-2; cdr3_nt: TGCAGCGTTTCCGGACAGGGAGTTGAGGGCTACACCTTC; cdr3_aa: CSVSGQGVEGYTF
clone_size: NA; d_call: NA; v_call: TRBV7-9; cdr3_length: 13; j_call: TRBJ2-1; cdr3_nt: TGTGCCAGCAGCTTACAAGGGTACAATGAGCAGTTCTTC; cdr3_aa: CASSLQGYNEQFF
clone_size: NA; d_call: NA; v_call: TRBV30; cdr3_length: 12; j_call: TRBJ1-2; cdr3_nt: TGTGCCTGGACAACCACTAACTATGGCTACACCTTC; cdr3_aa: CAWTTTNYGYTF
clone_size: NA; d_call: NA; v_call: TRBV5-6; cdr3_length: 15; j_call: TRBJ2-2; cdr3_nt: TGTGCCAGCAGCTTGAATGGGGTCAGCACCGGGGAGCTGTTTTTT; cdr3_aa: CASSLNGVSTGELFF
clone_size: NA; d_call: NA; v_call: TRBV11-2; cdr3_length: 13; j_call: TRBJ1-4; cdr3_nt: TGTGCCAGCAGCTTAGCCCGAACTGAAAAACTGTTTTTT; cdr3_aa: CASSLARTEKLFF
clone_size: NA; d_call: NA; v_call: TRBV6-5; cdr3_length: 13; j_call: TRBJ2-2; cdr3_nt: TGTGCCAGCAGAACGGGGTCTACCGGGGAGCTGTTTTTT; cdr3_aa: CASRTGSTGELFF